This T cell receptor (beta chain) was recorded in a study of blood T cell repertoires in COVID-19 (TCRdb year 2020). Some background on the complete study: Samples covering the acute and convalescent phases of COVID-19 were provided by collaborators in the United States, Italy and Spain. The material from the prospective study consisted of cDNA or gDNA derived from T cells, B-cell-depleted T cells, or PBMCs. Deeply sampled blood TCRbeta repertoires from subjects exposed to, actively infected with, or recovered from COVID-19 were included in the dataset. A freely available public database, intended as a resource for researchers studying the immune response to SARS-CoV-2, is where the repertoires were released. The samples were drawn from two sources: the first 160 participants of the ongoing ImmuneRACE study, and 1,000 to 1,500 subjects contributed by 6 global collaborators. The sample metadata nearly always contained a de-identified subject ID, COVID-19 status, age in years and sex. HLA class I and class II types, where available, came from metadata supplied by the sample provider rather than from assay-based typing. The paper as a whole reports these results and caveats: How much clinical and demographic metadata was included differed by source and by participant, and the metadata was provided uncurated.

On this clone itself: The antigen it recognizes is unknown. Per-nucleotide qualities are absent, and no much larger clonotype sits a single base away.

Whole blood was collected in K2EDTA tubes by collaborating institutions according to the institutions' own protocols. Collaborator samples were shipped for TCRbeta analysis as frozen whole blood, isolated PBMCs, or DNA extracted from either sample type. The immunoSEQ Assay, a bias-controlled multiplex PCR, was used to amplify TCRbeta CDR3 regions from genomic DNA. The original pipeline was this. Within the assay, amplification of reference gene primers was used to estimate how many nucleated cells each sample contained. To quantify the absolute abundance of each unique TCRbeta CDR3 rearrangement, sequence reads were collapsed and filtered. For each sample, productive Simpson clonality was calculated as the square root of Simpson's diversity index across productive rearrangements. TCRdb limited this immuneACCESS table to in-frame rearrangements with V and J called. A share of clones is missing; checked studies link under half to unresolved V genes, and the rest is unexplained. D and trimming were read from the DNA, whereas the V and J calls and clone size are those reported in that table. This sample has about 120,000 clones in its table, and roughly nine tenths of those were observed once. The ten top clones hold under 2% of the sample.

The germline V and J ends show losses of 1 base and 1 base respectively, and no gene match explains 11 bases of the junction. From its cysteine to its phenylalanine, the CDR3 spans 19 amino acids. CDR3 DNA is the only sequence kept; it has 57 bases, read in frame from the first base. CDR1 and CDR2, per the germline V gene, are KGHSH and LQKENI. Material: peripheral blood. This chain joins TRBV18 to TRBJ2-5; 11 bases in between match TRBD2. The TCR comes from a human donor with active COVID-19. The donor label of this sample is uncertain. DNA sequence: TGTGCCAGCTCACCACTCCCCCCCATTAGCGGGGGGGTCCAAGAGACCCAGTACTTC. Translated, this is CASSPLPPISGGVQETQYF.